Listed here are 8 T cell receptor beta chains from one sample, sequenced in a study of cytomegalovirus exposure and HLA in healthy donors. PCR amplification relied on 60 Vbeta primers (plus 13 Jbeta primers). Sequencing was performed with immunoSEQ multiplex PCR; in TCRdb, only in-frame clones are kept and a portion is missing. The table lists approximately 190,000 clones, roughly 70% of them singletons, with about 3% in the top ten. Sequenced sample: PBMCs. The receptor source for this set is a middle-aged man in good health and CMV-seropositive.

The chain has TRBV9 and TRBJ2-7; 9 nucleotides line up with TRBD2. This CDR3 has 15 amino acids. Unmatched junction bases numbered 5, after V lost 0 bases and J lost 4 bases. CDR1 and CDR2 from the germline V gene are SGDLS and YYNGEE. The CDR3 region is CASSVAGGGGYEQYF. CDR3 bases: TGTGCCAGCAGCGTAGCTGGCGGGGGGGGTTACGAGCAGTACTTC.

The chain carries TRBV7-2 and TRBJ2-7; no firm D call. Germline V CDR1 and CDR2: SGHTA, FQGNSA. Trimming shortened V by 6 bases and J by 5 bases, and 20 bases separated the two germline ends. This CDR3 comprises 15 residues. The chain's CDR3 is CASRLESTSYHEQYF. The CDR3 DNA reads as TGTGCCAGCAGGCTGGAGAGTACCTCCTACCACGAGCAGTACTTC. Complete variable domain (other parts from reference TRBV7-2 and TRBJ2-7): GAGVSQSPSNKVTEKGKDVELRCDPISGHTALYWYRQSLGQGLEFLIYFQGNSAPDKSGLPSDRFSAERTGGSVSTLTIQRTQQEDSAVYLCASRLESTSYHEQYFGPGTRLTVT.

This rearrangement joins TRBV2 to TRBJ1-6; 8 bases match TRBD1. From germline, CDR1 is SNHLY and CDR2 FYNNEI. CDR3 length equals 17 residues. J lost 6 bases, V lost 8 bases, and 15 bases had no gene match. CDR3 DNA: TGTGCCAGCGGAGTCCTTTTGATACAGGGGGGTAATTCACCCCTCCACTTT. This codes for CASGVLLIQGGNSPLHF.

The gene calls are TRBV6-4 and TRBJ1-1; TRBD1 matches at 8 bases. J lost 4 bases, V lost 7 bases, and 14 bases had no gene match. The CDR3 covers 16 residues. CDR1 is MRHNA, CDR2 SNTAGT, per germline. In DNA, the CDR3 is TGTGCCAGCAAAGATCCCGGGACAGGCGGGACCACTGAAGCTTTCTTT. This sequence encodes CASKDPGTGGTTEAFF.

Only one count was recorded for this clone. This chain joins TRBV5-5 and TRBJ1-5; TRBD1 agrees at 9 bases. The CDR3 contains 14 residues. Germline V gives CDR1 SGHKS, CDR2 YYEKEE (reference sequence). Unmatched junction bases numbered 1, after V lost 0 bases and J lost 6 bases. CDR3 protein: CASSLGQGGQPQHF. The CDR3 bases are TGTGCCAGCAGCTTGGGACAGGGGGGTCAGCCCCAGCATTTT.

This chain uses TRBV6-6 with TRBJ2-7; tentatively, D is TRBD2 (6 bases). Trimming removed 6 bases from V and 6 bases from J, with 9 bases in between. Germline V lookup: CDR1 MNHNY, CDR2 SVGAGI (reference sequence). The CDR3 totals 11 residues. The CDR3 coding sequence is TGTGCCAGCAGGGCGGGGCTCGAGCAGTACTTC. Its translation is CASRAGLEQYF.

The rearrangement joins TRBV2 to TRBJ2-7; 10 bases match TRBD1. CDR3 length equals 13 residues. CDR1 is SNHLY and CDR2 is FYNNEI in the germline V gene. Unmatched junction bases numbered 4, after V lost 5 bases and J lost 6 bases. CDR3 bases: TGTGCCAGCAGTCGACAGGGGGCGGGCGAGCAGTACTTC. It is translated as CASSRQGAGEQYF.

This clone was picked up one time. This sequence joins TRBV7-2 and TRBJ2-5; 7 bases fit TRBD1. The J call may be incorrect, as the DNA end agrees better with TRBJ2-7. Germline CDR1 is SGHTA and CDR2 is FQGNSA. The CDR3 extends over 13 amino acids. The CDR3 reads CASSRQGSYEQYF. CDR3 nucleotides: TGTGCCAGCAGCCGACAGGGATCCTACGAGCAGTACTTC.